This T cell receptor beta chain was identified during a study of blood T cell repertoires in COVID-19. Overall study: Samples taken during acute and convalescent COVID-19 were collected in the United States, Italy and Spain. Sources were T cells, B-cell-depleted T cells, or PBMCs; the material itself was cDNA or gDNA.

The CDR3 loop spans 15 amino acids. After removal of 1 base from V and 4 bases from J, the junction contained 0 bases not matched to a gene. The germline gives CDR1 SGHVS, CDR2 FQNEAQ. Only in-frame clones appear in the TCRdb table, and some are missing; sequencing was by immunoSEQ multiplex PCR. The sample records 55,000 to 75,000 clones, about 87% being singletons. This receptor was obtained from a human donor with active COVID-19. The donor label of this sample is uncertain. The rearrangement joins TRBV7-8 to TRBJ1-3; 11 nucleotides match TRBD1. The sample was peripheral blood. CDR3 residues: CASSLGTGGGNTIYF. In nucleotides, the CDR3 is TGTGCCAGCAGCTTAGGGACAGGGGGCGGAAACACCATATATTTT.